Presented here are 5 T cell receptor beta chains from one specimen sequenced in a study of regulatory T cells in long-lasting Graves disease (dated by TCRdb to the early 2020s). Taken with the paper, the label for time point translates to: persistent/refractory GD, antithyroid drugs over 5 years with positive TRAb. For both TCR sequencing and RNA sequencing, RNA was extracted from PBMCs using TRIzol. To prepare the library, multiplex PCR was applied. Instrument used: Illumina HiSeq 4000. CDR3 regions were amplified by Arm-PCR with iRepertoire HTBI primers to construct TCR beta libraries. TCRdb ran its own pipeline on the public reads, namely fastp trimming at Q25 and MiXCR clone calling, and kept in-frame beta chains. Each CDR3 protein gets just one entry, which takes the most common genes and DNA from the rows behind it. This sample gives some 440,000 distinct CDR3 sequences in total; less than 25% of them show up just once. The ten most abundant clones make up 6.5% to 10% of the sample.

Sequencing was performed on peripheral blood mononuclear cells (PBMCs), taken when the disease was refractory, from a patient treated with antithyroid drugs. Source of these receptors: a female donor with Graves disease.

This clonotype was found a few times. J is TRBJ2-5 and V is TRBV7-2, with 7 bases that match TRBD1. The CDR3 runs to 15 residues. Germline assignment: CDR1 SGHTA and CDR2 FQGNSA. V lost 4 bases, J lost 2 bases, and 7 bases stayed unmatched. The chain's CDR3 is CASSSQGRSQETQYF. DNA for the CDR3: TGTGCCAGCAGCTCACAGGGGCGGAGTCAAGAGACCCAGTACTTC.

V gene TRBV11-3 combines with J gene TRBJ2-7, with 7 bases fitting TRBD2. The germline V gene has CDR1 SGHNT and CDR2 YENEEA. V was clipped by 4 bases and J by 4 bases; unmatched bases: 10. The CDR3 has 15 residues. DNA for the CDR3: TGTGCCAGCAGCTCGTCCGTAGTAGCGGGTTACGAGCAGTACTTC. It yields the protein CASSSSVVAGYEQYF.

The chain has TRBV30 and TRBJ2-7; the match to TRBD1 covers 7 bases. V was pared by 2 bases and J by 5 bases, with 6 bases of the junction left unmatched. Per the germline V gene, CDR1 is GTSNPN and CDR2 is SVGIG (reference sequence). This CDR3 region has 13 residues. CDR3 in amino acids: CAWSYRQGNEQYF. The CDR3 DNA is TGTGCCTGGAGTTACAGACAGGGTAACGAGCAGTACTTC.

This clonotype came up many times. An end of the junction does not agree with germline; a read error may underlie this. J is TRBJ2-7 and V is TRBV5-1; no reliable D call. CDR3 length: 13 residues. CDR1 and CDR2 from the germline V gene are SGHRS and YFSETQ. CDR3 loop: CASSLGHSYEQYF. DNA of the CDR3: TGTGCCAGCAGCTTAGGTCACAGCTACGAGCAGTACTTC.

The gene calls are TRBV9 and TRBJ2-2; D uncertain. The germline V gene has CDR1 SGDLS and CDR2 YYNGEE. The CDR3 has 16 residues. V lost 1 base, J lost 1 base, and 11 bases lay in between. The CDR3 is CASSVRARENTGELFF. The CDR3 nucleotides are TGTGCCAGCAGCGTAAGGGCAAGGGAGAACACCGGGGAGCTGTTTTTT.